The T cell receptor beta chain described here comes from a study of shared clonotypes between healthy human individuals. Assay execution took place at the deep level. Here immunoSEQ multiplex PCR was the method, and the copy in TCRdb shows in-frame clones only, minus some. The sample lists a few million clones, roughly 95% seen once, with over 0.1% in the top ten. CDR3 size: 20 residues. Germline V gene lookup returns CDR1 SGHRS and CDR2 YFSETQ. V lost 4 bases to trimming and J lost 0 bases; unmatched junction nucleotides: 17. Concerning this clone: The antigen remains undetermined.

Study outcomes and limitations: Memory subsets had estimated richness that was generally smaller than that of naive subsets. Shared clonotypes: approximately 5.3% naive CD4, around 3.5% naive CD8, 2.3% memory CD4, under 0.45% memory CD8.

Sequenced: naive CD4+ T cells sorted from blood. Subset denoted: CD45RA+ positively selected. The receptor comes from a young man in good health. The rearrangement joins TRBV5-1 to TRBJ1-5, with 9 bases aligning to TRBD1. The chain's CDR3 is CASSPSQHTTGGYSNQPQHF. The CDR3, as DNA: TGCGCCAGCAGCCCGTCCCAACATACGACAGGGGGATATAGCAATCAGCCCCAGCATTTT.